Below, 10 T cell receptor beta chains from the same sample are listed, as sequenced in a study of T cell repertoires in cytomegalovirus infection. TCRdb called the reads again in MiXCR, with one record for every CDR3 protein. Here the sample spans some 450,000 distinct CDR3 sequences, under 40% being singletons. Sequencing used PBMCs. Receptors originate from a human donor in good health (CMV status not recorded). Some clones in this sample may be carry-over from other donors' samples.

The rearrangement joins TRBV19 to TRBJ2-3, with unresolved D. The V and J ends lost 7 bases and 2 bases respectively, with 16 bases between them. This CDR3 is built from 15 residues. Germline V CDR1 and CDR2: LNHDA, SQIVND (reference sequence). The CDR3 protein is CASTPQPGITDTQYF. The CDR3 nucleotides read TGTGCCAGTACCCCCCAGCCCGGCATCACAGATACGCAGTATTTT.

This clonotype was counted at least ten times. This rearrangement joins TRBV7-8 to TRBJ1-6, with D maybe TRBD1 (5 bases). From germline, CDR1 is SGHVS and CDR2 FQNEAQ. The ends were cut back, 5 bases at V and 11 bases at J, with 19 bases in the middle. This CDR3 spans 15 amino acids. CDR3: CASSLSIRGDAPLHF. CDR3 coding DNA: TGTGCCAGCAGCCTTAGCATAAGGGGAGACGCACCCCTCCACTTT. Filled out from reference TRBV7-8 and TRBJ1-6, the complete variable domain reads GAGVSQSPRYKVAKRGQDVALRCDPISGHVSLFWYQQALGQGPEFLTYFQNEAQLDKSGLPSDRFFAERPEGSVSTLKIQRTQQEDSAVYLCASSLSIRGDAPLHFGNGTRLTVT.

The count of this clonotype is one. The chain uses TRBV29-1 and TRBJ1-1, with no clear D. The V gene's germline CDR1 is SQVTM and CDR2 ANQGSEA. The CDR3 is 13 residues long. The V and J ends lost 4 bases and 0 bases respectively, with 9 bases between them. The CDR3 sequence is CSVAAALNTEAFF. The CDR3 nucleotides are TGCAGCGTTGCGGCAGCCCTGAACACTGAAGCTTTCTTT.

This clonotype was detected only a few times. The chain combines TRBV12-3 or TRBV12-4 with TRBJ1-3, with unresolved D. Trimming removed 3 bases from V and 2 bases from J, with 11 bases in between. This CDR3 contains 15 residues. The CDR3 DNA follows: TGTGCCAGCAGTTTTTACTTAAGGACTGGAAACACCATATATTTT. It specifies CASSFYLRTGNTIYF.

This clonotype was detected only a few times. This chain links TRBV19 with TRBJ2-3; D may be TRBD1 (5 bases). CDR1 and CDR2 (germline): LNHDA, SQIVND (reference sequence). Deletions cut 5 bases from V and 1 base from J, with 22 bases between. This CDR3 has 18 amino acids. The CDR3 sequence is CASSPRRSGIGGTDTQYF. CDR3 sequence (DNA): TGTGCCAGTAGTCCGCGCCGAAGTGGGATAGGGGGCACAGATACGCAGTATTTT. Combining the CDR3 with reference TRBV19 and TRBJ2-3 gives the whole variable domain DGGITQSPKYLFRKEGQNVTLSCEQNLNHDAMYWYRQDPGQGLRLIYYSQIVNDFQKGDIAEGYSVSREKKESFPLTVTSAQKNPTAFYLCASSPRRSGIGGTDTQYFGPGTRLTVL.

This clonotype was recorded a few times. This rearrangement joins TRBV5-6 to TRBJ1-1; TRBD1 aligns across 10 bases. Germline V CDR1 and CDR2: SGHDT, YYEEEE. With V trimmed by 4 bases and J by 3 bases, 6 bases remained unmatched. The CDR3 contains 15 residues. The CDR3, as DNA: TGTGCCAGCAGCCGACCCGGGACAGGGGACACTGAAGCTTTCTTT. This codes for CASSRPGTGDTEAFF.

Note on this clonotype: A read error may explain this, as a much larger clone is one base away. As the CDR3 is not closed by the conserved phenylalanine or tryptophan, this likely results from a read error. The chain has TRBV7-2 and TRBJ2-7; 9 nucleotides agree with TRBD1. CDR1 and CDR2 from the germline V gene are SGHTA and FQGNSA. CDR3 size: 15 residues. The V gene end was trimmed by 5 bases and the J gene end by 0 bases; junction bases not matched to a gene: 5. CDR3 nucleotide sequence: TGTGCCAGCAGCCGCAGGGACAGGGCCTCCTACGAGCAGTACTGC. Amino acids: CASSRRDRASYEQYC.

This clonotype was detected a few times. The gene calls are TRBV18 and TRBJ2-7; TRBD2 agrees at 9 bases. Germline CDR1 reads KGHSH; CDR2 reads LQKENI. The junction had 6 bases not matched to a gene; V was cut back by 1 base and J by 5 bases. The length of the CDR3 is 15 residues. For the CDR3, the DNA is TGTGCCAGCTCACCACGGCTAGCGGGGCTCCACGAGCAGTACTTC. Protein product: CASSPRLAGLHEQYF. Drawing the rest from reference TRBV18 and TRBJ2-7, the complete variable domain is NAGVMQNPRHLVRRRGQEARLRCSPMKGHSHVYWYRQLPEEGLKFMVYLQKENIIDESGMPKERFSAEFPKEGPSILRIQQVVRGDSAAYFCASSPRLAGLHEQYFGPGTRLTVT.

As to this clonotype: This may be a read error: a much more frequent sequence differs by one nucleotide. The genes are TRBV7-2 and TRBJ2-7; no reliable D call. Germline assignment: CDR1 SGHTA and CDR2 FQGNSA. There are 14 residues in the CDR3. The CDR3, as DNA: TGTGTCAGCAGCCCGGACGTTCCCCCCTGGGAGCAGTACTTC. This encodes CVSSPDVPPWEQYF. Together with reference TRBV7-2 and TRBJ2-7, the CDR3 gives the full variable domain: GAGVSQSPSNKVTEKGKDVELRCDPISGHTALYWYRQSLGQGLEFLIYFQGNSAPDKSGLPSDRFSAERTGGSVSTLTIQRTQQEDSAVYLCVSSPDVPPWEQYFGPGTRLTVT.

This clonotype showed up just a few times. The chain uses TRBV4-2 and TRBJ2-7, with 11 nucleotides matching TRBD1. Germline V gives CDR1 LGHNA, CDR2 YNFKEQ. This CDR3 region has 16 residues. V shed 4 bases, J shed 6 bases, and the junction held 11 bases outside the gene matches. CDR3 nucleotides: TGTGCCAGCAGCCCCACCACCGGACAGGGGGCCGGCGAGCAGTACTTC. This encodes CASSPTTGQGAGEQYF.